The 26 T cell receptor beta chains below come from one sample, sequenced in a study of CD8+CD57+ T cells in acquired aplastic anemia. It was patients with CD8+CD57+ cell expansion by flow cytometry who were chosen for sequencing. Template material for TCR beta VDJ and CDR3 profiling consisted of genomic DNA. One entry per CDR3 protein results from TCRdb running MiXCR on the reads. The sample shows some 200,000 distinct CDR3 sequences, approximately 65% of them seen only once. The sequenced sample consisted of sorted CD4+, CD8+, or CD8+CD57+ T cells (not recorded which) from PBMCs. The source of these receptors is a human donor with aplastic anemia.

This chain joins TRBV10-3 and TRBJ2-1, with 8 bases aligning to TRBD2. J gave up 2 bases and V 6 bases, and 6 bases lay outside the gene matches. There are 15 residues in the CDR3. The germline CDR1 and CDR2 sequences are ENHRY and SYGVKD. The CDR3 loop is CAISLPGLAYNEQFF. DNA of the CDR3: TGTGCCATCAGCCTACCGGGACTAGCCTACAATGAGCAGTTCTTC.

V gene TRBV7-8 combines with J gene TRBJ1-1; TRBD1 might be the D (5 bases). Germline lookup yields CDR1 SGHVS and CDR2 FQNEAQ. V shed 4 bases and J shed 4 bases, with 10 bases lying between them. The CDR3 consists of 13 residues. The CDR3 DNA is TGTGCCAGCAGCTGGCAGGGTGGCACTGAAGCTTTCTTT. It translates to CASSWQGGTEAFF.

The V gene is TRBV20-1, the J gene TRBJ2-1, with D perhaps TRBD1 (6 bases). The germline CDR1 and CDR2 sequences are DFQATT and SNEGSKA (reference sequence). The CDR3 extends over 11 amino acids. The CDR3 loop is CSSAGVNEQFF. The CDR3 bases are TGCAGCAGTGCAGGGGTGAATGAGCAGTTCTTC.

This clonotype was seen a handful of times. The chain has TRBV25-1 and TRBJ1-1, with D possibly being TRBD1 (6 bases). This CDR3 region has 13 residues. Germline V gene lookup returns CDR1 MGHDK and CDR2 SYGVNS. The germline V and J ends were trimmed by 6 bases and 2 bases, with 10 bases remaining between them. This CDR3 is CASSRDINTEAFF. The DNA for the CDR3 is TGTGCCAGCAGCCGGGACATCAACACTGAAGCTTTCTTT.

V and J are TRBV29-1 and TRBJ2-7; TRBD2 aligns across 8 bases. V lost 7 bases and J lost 0; bases outside the gene matches: 5. Germline values: CDR1 SQVTM, CDR2 ANQGSEA. The CDR3 spans 13 residues. Written as DNA, the CDR3 is TGCAGCGGGCAAGGGACTAGCTCCTACGAGCAGTACTTC. The encoded protein is CSGQGTSSYEQYF.

The chain recombines TRBV6-4 with TRBJ2-5; D tentatively reads TRBD1 or TRBD2 (5 bases each). This CDR3 has 15 amino acids. The V end lost 3 bases, the J end lost 5 bases, and 16 bases lay between the germline ends. Germline loops: CDR1 MRHNA, CDR2 SNTAGT. This chain's CDR3 is CASSESGAGLETQYF. CDR3 coding DNA: TGTGCCAGCAGTGAGTCCGGGGCCGGTTTGGAGACCCAGTACTTC.

V and J are TRBV24-1 and TRBJ2-3; D perhaps matches TRBD2 (6 bases). V lost 3 bases and J lost 2, with 11 bases in between. The CDR3 is 15 amino acids. Germline loops: CDR1 KGHDR, CDR2 SFDVKD. The CDR3 region has the DNA TGTGCCACCAGTGATGTGGCTAGCGTCACAGATACGCAGTATTTT. Its translation: CATSDVASVTDTQYF.

The chain has TRBV15 and TRBJ1-5; D unclear. Germline values: CDR1 LNHNV, CDR2 YYDKDF (reference sequence). This CDR3 comprises 12 residues. V was cut by 4 bases and J by 3 bases, with 4 bases left in between. The CDR3 loop is CATSKFNQPQHF. Written as DNA, the CDR3 is TGTGCCACCAGCAAATTCAATCAGCCCCAGCATTTT.

The J gene is TRBJ2-7, the V gene TRBV24-1; tentatively, D is TRBD2 (6 bases). Trimming took off 5 bases at V and 5 bases at J, with 15 bases between the two ends. CDR3 length equals 14 residues. The germline gives CDR1 KGHDR, CDR2 SFDVKD. CDR3 nucleotide sequence: TGTGCCACCAGTGCGGCGGGACCCGAGCACGAGCAGTACTTC. Translated, it gives CATSAAGPEHEQYF.

This clonotype has ten or more counts. The V gene is TRBV12-3 or TRBV12-4, the J gene TRBJ2-7, with TRBD1 identical over 8 bases. There are 15 residues in the CDR3. Trimming cost V 3 bases and J 3 bases; bases outside gene matches: 7. CDR3: CASSLRTGLGYEQYF. DNA for the CDR3: TGTGCCAGCAGTTTGCGGACAGGGCTCGGCTACGAGCAGTACTTC.

As for this clonotype: It is likely a read error, because the conserved phenylalanine at the end of the CDR3 is missing. This chain links TRBV4-1 with TRBJ2-5; TRBD2 matches 9 bases. Losses at the gene ends were 1 base for V and 1 base for J; bases not matched to a gene: 7. The CDR3 is 17 amino acids. CDR1 and CDR2 from the germline V gene are MGHRA and YSYEKL. The CDR3 bases are TGCGCCAGCAGCCAAGTCTTGGGACTAGCCCGCCAAGAGACCCAGTACTCC. It codes for CASSQVLGLARQETQYS.

The V gene is TRBV5-1, the J gene TRBJ2-1, with 7 bases lining up with TRBD2. The CDR3 is 17 amino acids. Germline CDR1 SGHRS, CDR2 YFSETQ. Trimming took 0 bases from V and 4 from J; bases not matched to a gene: 10. CDR3 nucleotide sequence: TGCGCCAGCAGCTTGGGCCCATCCGGTAGCGGGTACAATGAGCAGTTCTTC. Its translation is CASSLGPSGSGYNEQFF.

This chain links TRBV7-9 with TRBJ1-2; tentative D call: TRBD1 (6 bases). Trimming removed 5 bases at V and 2 bases at J, with 15 bases between. This CDR3 is built from 15 residues. In germline, CDR1 is SEHNR, CDR2 FQNEAQ (reference sequence). The CDR3 protein is CASSPRTAGNYGYTF. Written as DNA, the CDR3 is TGTGCCAGCAGCCCCCGGACAGCAGGGAACTATGGCTACACCTTC.

The V gene is TRBV24-1, the J gene TRBJ2-3; 9 nucleotides align to TRBD2. The V gene's germline CDR1 is KGHDR and CDR2 SFDVKD. The CDR3 has 17 amino acids. V dropped 1 base and J dropped 1; count of bases not matched to a gene: 5. CDR3 sequence reads: CATSDFGERGGTDTQYF. CDR3 DNA sequence: TGTGCCACCAGTGATTTCGGCGAGCGGGGGGGCACAGATACGCAGTATTTT.

This clonotype was observed a few times. The chain recombines TRBV19 with TRBJ2-7; perhaps TRBD2 as D (5 bases). Germline values: CDR1 LNHDA, CDR2 SQIVND (reference sequence). Trimming shortened V by 6 bases and J by 3 bases, and 21 bases separated the two germline ends. The CDR3 has 16 amino acids. The CDR3 sequence: CASSSNSRAAYYEQYF. The DNA of the CDR3 is TGTGCCAGTAGCTCCAATTCTCGAGCGGCATACTACGAGCAGTACTTC.

The V and J genes are TRBV2 and TRBJ2-1; 7 bases agree with TRBD2. This CDR3 is built from 13 residues. Per germline, CDR1 SNHLY and CDR2 FYNNEI. Germline trimming cut 4 bases from V and 7 bases from J; bases unmatched to any gene: 4. The CDR3 sequence is CASSVSGINEQFF. CDR3 bases: TGTGCCAGCAGTGTGAGCGGGATAAATGAGCAGTTCTTC.

In its sample, this clonotype was seen many times. In nucleotides, the CDR3 is TGTGCCAGCAGCCAAGATGGGGGACAGGGGGCGACAGATACGCAGTATTTT. Translating gives CASSQDGGQGATDTQYF. The chain couples TRBV4-2 to TRBJ2-3; 12 bases map to TRBD1. The ends lost 0 bases at V and 3 bases at J; junction bases unmatched: 4. The germline V gene encodes CDR1 LGHNA and CDR2 YNFKEQ. CDR3 length: 17 amino acids.

At least ten counts were recorded for this clonotype. The chain has TRBV4-1 and TRBJ2-4; 9 nucleotides match TRBD2. In germline, CDR1 is MGHRA, CDR2 YSYEKL. V shed 2 bases and J 6 bases; nucleotides not matched to a gene: 8. The CDR3 has 16 residues. The CDR3 loop is CASSQPTAGGGNIQYF. The CDR3 DNA is TGCGCCAGCAGCCAACCAACAGCGGGGGGAGGAAACATTCAGTACTTC.

The rearrangement links TRBV2 to TRBJ2-3; D call uncertain. Germline-derived CDR1 and CDR2 are SNHLY and FYNNEI. Trimming removed 2 bases from V and 0 bases from J, with 12 bases in between. This CDR3 is 16 amino acids long. CDR3 sequence (DNA): TGTGCCAGCAGTGAATTCGACCCTACTAGCACAGATACGCAGTATTTT. This sequence encodes CASSEFDPTSTDTQYF.

The rearrangement uses TRBV24-1 and TRBJ2-7; D may be TRBD1 (5 bases). CDR1 KGHDR and CDR2 SFDVKD come from the germline V gene. Trimming pared 3 bases from V and 2 bases from J, leaving 10 bases between. The CDR3 is 14 residues long. The CDR3 protein is CATSDPLTAYEQYF. The CDR3 nucleotides are TGTGCCACCAGTGATCCGCTGACAGCCTACGAGCAGTACTTC.

A few counts support this clonotype. The chain joins TRBV12-3 or TRBV12-4 to TRBJ2-7, with 10 nucleotides matching TRBD2. V was clipped by 6 bases and J by 7 bases; unmatched bases: 9. CDR3 size: 14 residues. The CDR3 DNA is TGTGCCAGCAGGGCAGCGGGAGGGCCTCGAGAGCAGTACTTC. It translates to CASRAAGGPREQYF.

V usage is TRBV29-1 and J usage is TRBJ1-1; 11 nucleotides match TRBD1. Germline CDR1 SQVTM, CDR2 ANQGSEA. The V gene end was trimmed by 8 bases and the J gene end by 8 bases; junction bases not matched to a gene: 4. The CDR3 covers 11 residues. This chain's CDR3 is CSLDRGPEAFF. CDR3 coding DNA: TGCAGCCTGGACAGGGGGCCCGAAGCTTTCTTT.

A few counts support this clonotype. The chain is built from TRBV7-2 and TRBJ2-7; D call uncertain. Per the germline V gene, CDR1 is SGHTA and CDR2 is FQGNSA. This CDR3 comprises 12 residues. With 6 bases removed from V and 7 bases from J, the gap between germline ends came to 13 bases. CDR3 region: CASSLRPSEQYF. DNA of the CDR3: TGTGCCAGCAGTCTGAGGCCCTCGGAGCAGTACTTC.

The J gene is TRBJ2-3, the V gene TRBV5-1; weak D call: TRBD2 (5 bases). This CDR3 spans 15 amino acids. In germline, CDR1 is SGHRS, CDR2 YFSETQ. V was shortened by 5 bases and J by 0 bases, with 13 bases between the two germline ends. CDR3 protein: CASSLTRASTDTQYF. The CDR3 coding sequence is TGCGCCAGCAGTCTAACGAGGGCTAGCACAGATACGCAGTATTTT.

This clonotype was found a few times. V gene TRBV10-1 combines with J gene TRBJ2-2, with D unclear. With 0 bases removed from V and 6 bases from J, the gap between germline ends came to 8 bases. The length of the CDR3 is 14 residues. Germline V gene sequence: CDR1 WNHNN, CDR2 SYGVQD (reference sequence). The chain's CDR3 is CASSESAEPGELFF. As DNA, the CDR3 is TGCGCCAGCAGTGAGTCAGCAGAGCCCGGGGAGCTGTTTTTT.

J is TRBJ2-7 and V is TRBV19, with 7 bases aligning to TRBD2. The CDR3 sequence is 13 residues long. Trimming took 6 bases from V and 5 from J; bases not matched to a gene: 7. CDR1 is LNHDA, CDR2 SQIVND, per germline (reference sequence). CDR3 in DNA: TGTGCCAGTAGCCCCGGACTAGTGAACGAGCAGTACTTC. This encodes CASSPGLVNEQYF.